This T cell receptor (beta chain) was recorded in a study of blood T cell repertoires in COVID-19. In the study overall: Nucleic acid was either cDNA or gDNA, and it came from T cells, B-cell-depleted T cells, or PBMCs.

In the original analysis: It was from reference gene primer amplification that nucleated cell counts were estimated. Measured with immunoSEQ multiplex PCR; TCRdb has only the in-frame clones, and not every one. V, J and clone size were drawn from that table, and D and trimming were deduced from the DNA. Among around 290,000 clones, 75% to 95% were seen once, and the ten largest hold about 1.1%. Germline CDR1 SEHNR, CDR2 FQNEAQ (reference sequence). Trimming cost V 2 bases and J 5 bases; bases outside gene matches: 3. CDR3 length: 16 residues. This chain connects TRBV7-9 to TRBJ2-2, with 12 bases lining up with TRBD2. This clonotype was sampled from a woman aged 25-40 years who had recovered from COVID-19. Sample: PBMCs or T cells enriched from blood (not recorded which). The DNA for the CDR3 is TGTGCCAGCAGCTTATGGACTAGCGGGAAGACCGGGGAGCTGTTTTTT. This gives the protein CASSLWTSGKTGELFF.